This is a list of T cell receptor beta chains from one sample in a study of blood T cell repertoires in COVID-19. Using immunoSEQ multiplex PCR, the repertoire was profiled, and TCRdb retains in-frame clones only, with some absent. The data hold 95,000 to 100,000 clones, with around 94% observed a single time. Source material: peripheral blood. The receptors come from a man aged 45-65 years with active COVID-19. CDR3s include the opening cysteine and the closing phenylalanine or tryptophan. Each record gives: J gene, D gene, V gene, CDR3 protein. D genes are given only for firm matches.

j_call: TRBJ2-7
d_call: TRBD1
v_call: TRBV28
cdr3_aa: CASTSWTGLYEQYF

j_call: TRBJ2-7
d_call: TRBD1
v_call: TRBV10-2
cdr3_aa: CASMVQQGAGEQYF

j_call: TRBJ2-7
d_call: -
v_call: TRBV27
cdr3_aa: CASSLLGSAGSSYEQYF

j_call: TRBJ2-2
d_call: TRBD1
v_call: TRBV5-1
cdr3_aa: CASSSIFDRDTGELFF

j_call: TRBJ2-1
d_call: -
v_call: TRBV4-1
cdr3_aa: CASSPSFAVSYNEQFF

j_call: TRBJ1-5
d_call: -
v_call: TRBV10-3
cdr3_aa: CATRPGTAGDDQPQHF

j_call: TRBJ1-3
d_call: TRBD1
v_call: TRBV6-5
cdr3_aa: CASSPQGDVNTIYF

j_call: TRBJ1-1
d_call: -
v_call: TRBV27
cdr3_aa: CASSQGLTEAFF

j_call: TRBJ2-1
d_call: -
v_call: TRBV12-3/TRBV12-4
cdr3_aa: CASSFELVNEQFF

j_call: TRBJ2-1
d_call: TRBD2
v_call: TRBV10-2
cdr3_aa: CASRNPGLAGYEQFF

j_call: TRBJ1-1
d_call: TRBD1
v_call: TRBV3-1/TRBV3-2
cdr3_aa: CASSQAGGNTEAFF

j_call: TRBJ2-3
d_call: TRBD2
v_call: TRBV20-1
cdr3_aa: CSASTSGRDTQYF

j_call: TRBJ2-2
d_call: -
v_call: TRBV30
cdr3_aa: CAWSFRAGELFF

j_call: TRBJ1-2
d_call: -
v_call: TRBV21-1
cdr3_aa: CASSKRGYYGYTF

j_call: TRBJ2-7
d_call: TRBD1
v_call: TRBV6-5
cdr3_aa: CASSTTGFYEQYF

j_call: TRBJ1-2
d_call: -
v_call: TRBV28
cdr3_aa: CASRGTQSGWYGYTF

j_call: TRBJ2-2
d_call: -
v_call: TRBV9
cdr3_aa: CASSLFGELFF

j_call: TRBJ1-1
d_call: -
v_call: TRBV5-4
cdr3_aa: CASSPTGREAEAFF

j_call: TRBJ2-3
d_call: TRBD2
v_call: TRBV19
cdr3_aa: CASSRTSGSTDTQYF

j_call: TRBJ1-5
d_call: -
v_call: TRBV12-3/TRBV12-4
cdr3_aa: CASSLGGRSQHF

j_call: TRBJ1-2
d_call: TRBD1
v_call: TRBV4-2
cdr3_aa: CASSPADRGLYGYTF

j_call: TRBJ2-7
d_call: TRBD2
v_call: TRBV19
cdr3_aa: CASSSQREGYEQYF